These T cell receptor beta chains were read from a single sample in a study of blood T cell repertoires in COVID-19. Some clones are missing from TCRdb's copy, which holds only in-frame ones; the method was immunoSEQ multiplex PCR. The table lists some 410,000 clones, around nine tenths of them singletons. The sequencing input was PBMCs or T cells enriched from blood (not recorded which). All receptors come from a woman aged 25 to 39 with acute COVID-19. CDR3s include the opening cysteine and the closing phenylalanine or tryptophan. The order of the fields is clone size, D gene, J gene, V gene, CDR3 protein, CDR3 DNA. D genes are given only for firm matches. Only part of the rows carry a size: once, few, many, or a class if the clone is expanded.

size: .
D: .
J: TRBJ1-5
V: TRBV19
CDR3: CASSPGGVGQPQHF
DNA: TGTGCCAGTAGTCCCGGGGGGGTAGGACAGCCCCAGCATTTT

size: .
D: .
J: TRBJ1-5
V: TRBV6-5
CDR3: CASHRETIIQPQHF
DNA: TGTGCCAGCCACAGGGAAACGATTATCCAGCCCCAGCATTTT

size: .
D: .
J: TRBJ1-2
V: TRBV4-3
CDR3: CASSQIFGSGFQKEGYTF
DNA: TGCGCCAGCAGCCAGATCTTCGGGTCGGGGTTCCAGAAAGAAGGCTACACCTTC

size: few
D: .
J: TRBJ1-1
V: TRBV6-1
CDR3: CASSEYTLNTEAFF
DNA: TGTGCCAGCAGTGAATATACACTGAACACTGAAGCTTTCTTT

size: .
D: TRBD1
J: TRBJ1-1
V: TRBV7-9
CDR3: CASSQLQGGTEAFF
DNA: TGTGCCAGCAGCCAGTTACAGGGGGGGACTGAAGCTTTCTTT

size: .
D: TRBD1
J: TRBJ2-7
V: TRBV9
CDR3: CASSATGTYEQYF
DNA: TGTGCCAGCAGCGCGACAGGGACCTACGAGCAGTACTTC

size: .
D: TRBD1
J: TRBJ1-2
V: TRBV5-1
CDR3: CASRAWTGPNYGYTF
DNA: TGCGCCAGCAGGGCTTGGACAGGGCCTAACTATGGCTACACCTTC

size: .
D: .
J: TRBJ1-2
V: TRBV5-5
CDR3: CASSAGGGDYGYTF
DNA: TGTGCCAGCAGCGCCGGAGGGGGGGACTATGGCTACACCTTC

size: .
D: .
J: TRBJ1-4
V: TRBV5-1
CDR3: CASSLADRGDEKLFF
DNA: TGCGCCAGCAGCTTGGCCGACCGAGGCGATGAAAAACTGTTTTTT

size: .
D: .
J: TRBJ2-2
V: TRBV7-3
CDR3: CASSLFSGTGELFF
DNA: TGTGCCAGCAGCTTATTCTCCGGCACCGGGGAGCTGTTTTTT

size: .
D: TRBD1
J: TRBJ1-4
V: TRBV19
CDR3: CASSSGGGSEKLFF
DNA: TGTGCCAGTAGTAGCGGAGGGGGCAGCGAAAAACTGTTTTTT

size: .
D: .
J: TRBJ1-6
V: TRBV6-5
CDR3: CASKTEGGSLHF
DNA: TGTGCCAGCAAGACTGAAGGTGGATCCCTCCACTTT

size: .
D: .
J: TRBJ2-7
V: TRBV6-2/TRBV6-3
CDR3: CASSYSSGQRSYEQYF
DNA: TGTGCCAGCAGTTACTCTTCAGGACAGAGGTCCTACGAGCAGTACTTC

size: .
D: .
J: TRBJ2-3
V: TRBV7-2
CDR3: CASSSGGPTSASTQYF
DNA: TGTGCCAGCAGCTCCGGGGGGCCCACTAGCGCCAGTACGCAGTATTTT

size: .
D: TRBD1
J: TRBJ2-7
V: TRBV3-1/TRBV3-2
CDR3: CASSTTGVSYEQYF
DNA: TGTGCCAGCAGTACAACAGGGGTTTCCTACGAGCAGTACTTC

size: .
D: TRBD1
J: TRBJ1-2
V: TRBV6-4
CDR3: CASSLTGGDSGYTF
DNA: TGTGCCAGCAGCTTGACAGGGGGCGATTCCGGCTACACCTTC

size: .
D: .
J: TRBJ2-6
V: TRBV19
CDR3: CASSSRGSGANVLTF
DNA: TGTGCCAGTAGTAGTAGAGGCTCTGGGGCCAACGTCCTGACTTTC

size: .
D: TRBD2
J: TRBJ2-5
V: TRBV9
CDR3: CASSAMPSGGPETQYF
DNA: TGTGCCAGCAGCGCGATGCCTAGCGGGGGCCCGGAGACCCAGTACTTC

size: once
D: .
J: TRBJ1-1
V: TRBV30
CDR3: CAWNRIPNTEAFF
DNA: TGTGCCTGGAACAGGATACCGAACACTGAAGCTTTCTTT

size: once
D: .
J: TRBJ2-1
V: TRBV7-3
CDR3: CASSFSGQSNEQFF
DNA: TGTGCCAGCAGCTTTTCCGGACAGTCCAATGAGCAGTTCTTC

size: .
D: .
J: TRBJ2-2
V: TRBV19
CDR3: CASTHTGEWVTGELFF
DNA: TGTGCCAGTACTCATACGGGGGAGTGGGTAACCGGGGAGCTGTTTTTT

size: once
D: .
J: TRBJ2-7
V: TRBV20-1
CDR3: CSARMVDSHF
DNA: TGCAGTGCTAGAATGGTAGACAGTCACTTC

size: .
D: .
J: TRBJ1-5
V: TRBV18
CDR3: CASSVYRDQPQHF
DNA: TGTGCCAGCTCAGTCTACAGGGATCAGCCCCAGCATTTT

size: .
D: TRBD1
J: TRBJ2-3
V: TRBV5-5
CDR3: CASSSGQGADTQYF
DNA: TGTGCCAGCAGCTCGGGACAGGGGGCAGATACGCAGTATTTT

size: once
D: TRBD1
J: TRBJ2-7
V: TRBV5-1
CDR3: CASSVYRGSYEQYF
DNA: TGCGCCAGTAGCGTTTACAGGGGATCCTACGAGCAGTACTTC

size: .
D: TRBD1
J: TRBJ2-7
V: TRBV5-5
CDR3: CASSSYLGQGDEQYF
DNA: TGTGCCAGCAGCTCATACTTGGGACAGGGGGACGAGCAGTACTTC

size: .
D: TRBD1
J: TRBJ1-2
V: TRBV19
CDR3: CASSIRTGRANYGYTF
DNA: TGTGCCAGTAGTATAAGGACAGGCCGAGCTAACTATGGCTACACCTTC

size: .
D: .
J: TRBJ2-7
V: TRBV20-1
CDR3: CSASNPGAYEQYF
DNA: TGCAGTGCTAGTAACCCAGGGGCCTACGAGCAGTACTTC

size: .
D: .
J: TRBJ1-1
V: TRBV25-1
CDR3: CASSGPGHRPEAFF
DNA: TGTGCCAGCAGTGGACCGGGACACCGGCCTGAAGCTTTCTTT

size: few
D: TRBD2
J: TRBJ2-7
V: TRBV2
CDR3: CASSVTGTISYEQYF
DNA: TGTGCCAGCAGTGTTACGGGGACTATCTCCTACGAGCAGTACTTC

size: once
D: .
J: TRBJ2-7
V: TRBV5-1
CDR3: CASREGQPNYEQYF
DNA: TGCGCCAGCAGGGAGGGACAGCCGAACTACGAGCAGTACTTC

size: .
D: TRBD1
J: TRBJ2-3
V: TRBV6-2/TRBV6-3
CDR3: CASSYRGPAGTDTQYF
DNA: TGTGCCAGCAGTTACAGGGGGCCGGCGGGCACAGATACGCAGTATTTT

size: .
D: TRBD1
J: TRBJ2-6
V: TRBV6-2/TRBV6-3
CDR3: CASSLSTGAGANVLTF
DNA: TGTGCCAGCAGTCTATCAACAGGGGCCGGGGCCAACGTCCTGACTTTC

size: .
D: .
J: TRBJ1-3
V: TRBV5-1
CDR3: CASSSSPGQKLRNTIYF
DNA: TGCGCCAGCAGCTCTTCGCCGGGACAAAAGTTGAGAAACACCATATATTTT

size: .
D: TRBD1
J: TRBJ1-1
V: TRBV20-1
CDR3: CSASDPGGNTEAFF
DNA: TGCAGTGCTAGTGATCCAGGGGGAAACACTGAAGCTTTCTTT

size: .
D: .
J: TRBJ1-1
V: TRBV7-2
CDR3: CASSKRGEGGRSEAFF
DNA: TGTGCCAGCAGCAAAAGGGGTGAGGGAGGTCGTTCTGAAGCTTTCTTT

size: .
D: TRBD2
J: TRBJ2-7
V: TRBV5-1
CDR3: CASSFYPAGVSRVFSYEQYF
DNA: TGCGCCAGCAGCTTCTACCCGGCGGGGGTGTCACGGGTATTCTCCTACGAGCAGTACTTC

size: once
D: TRBD1
J: TRBJ2-7
V: TRBV9
CDR3: CASSVARQGVEQYF
DNA: TGTGCCAGCAGCGTAGCCAGACAGGGAGTCGAGCAGTACTTC

size: .
D: .
J: TRBJ2-7
V: TRBV7-2
CDR3: CASSLTQASISSYEQYF
DNA: TGTGCCAGCAGCTTAACACAGGCCAGCATCAGCTCCTACGAGCAGTACTTC

size: .
D: .
J: TRBJ1-2
V: TRBV21-1
CDR3: CASSKAVRQGGYGYTF
DNA: TGTGCCAGCAGCAAAGCGGTAAGGCAGGGTGGCTATGGCTACACCTTC

size: .
D: .
J: TRBJ2-7
V: TRBV30
CDR3: CAWSSGYEQYF
DNA: TGTGCCTGGAGTTCCGGGTACGAGCAGTACTTC

size: .
D: .
J: TRBJ1-4
V: TRBV12-3/TRBV12-4
CDR3: CASRLLQGEKLFF
DNA: TGTGCCAGCAGGCTACTGCAGGGGGAAAAACTGTTTTTT

size: .
D: TRBD1
J: TRBJ2-2
V: TRBV9
CDR3: CASSPWTGSTGELFF
DNA: TGTGCCAGCAGCCCCTGGACAGGCAGCACCGGGGAGCTGTTTTTT

size: .
D: TRBD1
J: TRBJ1-6
V: TRBV5-1
CDR3: CASSGTVEQSPLHF
DNA: TGCGCCAGCAGCGGGACAGTGGAGCAATCACCCCTCCACTTT

size: .
D: TRBD2
J: TRBJ2-7
V: TRBV19
CDR3: CASSIEERGPSVEQYF
DNA: TGTGCCAGTAGTATAGAGGAGCGGGGGCCATCCGTCGAGCAGTACTTC

size: .
D: TRBD1
J: TRBJ1-2
V: TRBV2
CDR3: CASETGRGLDGYTF
DNA: TGTGCCAGCGAGACGGGCAGGGGGCTTGATGGCTACACCTTC

size: .
D: TRBD1
J: TRBJ1-5
V: TRBV4-1
CDR3: CASSSATGPNQPQHF
DNA: TGCGCCAGCAGCTCCGCGACAGGGCCGAATCAGCCCCAGCATTTT

size: .
D: TRBD1
J: TRBJ1-2
V: TRBV24-1
CDR3: CATSDRDRVSGYTF
DNA: TGTGCCACCAGTGATCGGGACAGGGTTTCTGGCTACACCTTC

size: .
D: TRBD1
J: TRBJ2-7
V: TRBV19
CDR3: CASSSRTGGNEQYF
DNA: TGTGCCAGTAGTTCGAGGACAGGGGGAAACGAGCAGTACTTC

size: .
D: TRBD1
J: TRBJ2-2
V: TRBV5-1
CDR3: CASSLEWDRLTGELFF
DNA: TGCGCCAGCAGCTTGGAGTGGGACAGACTAACCGGGGAGCTGTTTTTT

size: .
D: .
J: TRBJ2-7
V: TRBV5-5
CDR3: CASSWGLGYEQYF
DNA: TGTGCCAGCAGCTGGGGCCTCGGCTACGAGCAGTACTTC